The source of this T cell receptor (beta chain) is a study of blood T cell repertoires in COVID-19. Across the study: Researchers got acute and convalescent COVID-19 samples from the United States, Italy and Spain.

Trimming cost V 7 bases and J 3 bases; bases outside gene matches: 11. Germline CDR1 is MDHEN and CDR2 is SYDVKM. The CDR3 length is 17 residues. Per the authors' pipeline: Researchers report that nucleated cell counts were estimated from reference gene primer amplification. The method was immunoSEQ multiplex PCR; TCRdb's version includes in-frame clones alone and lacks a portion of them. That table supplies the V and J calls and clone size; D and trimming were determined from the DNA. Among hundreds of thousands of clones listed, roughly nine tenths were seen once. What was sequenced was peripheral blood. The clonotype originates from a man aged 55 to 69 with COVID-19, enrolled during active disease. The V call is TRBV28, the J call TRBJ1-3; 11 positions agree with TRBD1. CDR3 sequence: CASNLKGQGAGGNTIYF. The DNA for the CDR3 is TGTGCCAGCAATCTAAAAGGACAGGGGGCTGGTGGAAACACCATATATTTT.